Following are 6 T cell receptor beta chains from one sample sequenced in a study of cytomegalovirus exposure and HLA in healthy donors. Primers: 60 Vbeta forward and 13 Jbeta reverse. Measured with immunoSEQ multiplex PCR; TCRdb has only the in-frame clones, and not every one. The table records 110,000 to 150,000 clones, more than 80% of them present only once. Sequenced material: PBMCs. The source is a middle-aged woman in good health and CMV-seropositive.

The chain employs TRBV6-1 and TRBJ1-1, with 7 bases aligning to TRBD1. With V trimmed by 4 bases and J by 1 base, 3 bases remained unmatched. Germline loops: CDR1 MNHNS, CDR2 SASEGT. CDR3 size: 14 residues. The CDR3 DNA sequence: TGTGCCAGCAGTGCCTACAGGGGGAACACTGAAGCTTTCTTT. Translation gives CASSAYRGNTEAFF.

V and J are TRBV7-9 and TRBJ2-2, with D possibly TRBD1 on 6 matching bases. In germline, CDR1 is SEHNR, CDR2 FQNEAQ (reference sequence). V lost 3 bases, J lost 2 bases, and 19 bases lay in between. The CDR3 extends over 18 amino acids. The CDR3 DNA sequence: TGTGCCAGCAGCTTTCAGCGGCAACAGGGAGCCAACACCGGGGAGCTGTTTTTT. It codes for CASSFQRQQGANTGELFF.

V is TRBV7-2 and J is TRBJ2-5; no definite D call. CDR1 is SGHTA, CDR2 FQGNSA, per germline. This CDR3 region has 17 residues. V dropped 5 bases and J dropped 0 bases, with 19 bases sitting between them. The CDR3 coding sequence is TGTGCCAGCAGCCCTGGTTTACTAACCCTGTACCAAGAGACCCAGTACTTC. Translated, it gives CASSPGLLTLYQETQYF.

This sequence joins TRBV7-9 and TRBJ2-1; 15 nucleotides match TRBD2. Germline V gives CDR1 SEHNR, CDR2 FQNEAQ (reference sequence). J gave up 7 bases and V 5 bases, and 3 bases lay outside the gene matches. CDR3 length: 15 residues. CDR3 protein: CASSVGTSGRNEQFF. In DNA, the CDR3 is TGTGCCAGCAGCGTCGGGACTAGCGGGAGGAATGAGCAGTTCTTC.

The CDR3 reads CASSTPSFDRSLAFF. CDR3 in DNA: TGTGCCAGCAGCACCCCAAGTTTCGACAGGTCCTTAGCTTTCTTT. V usage is TRBV6-6 and J usage is TRBJ1-1, with TRBD1 as a possible D gene (6 bases). Deletions cut 6 bases from V and 10 bases from J, with 24 bases between. This CDR3 has 15 amino acids. Germline CDR1 MNHNY, CDR2 SVGAGI (reference sequence).

The chain couples TRBV6-1 to TRBJ2-7, with 9 bases fitting TRBD2. Per the germline V gene, CDR1 is MNHNS and CDR2 is SASEGT. V shed 8 bases and J 3 bases; nucleotides not matched to a gene: 8. The CDR3 is 14 amino acids. DNA for the CDR3: TGTGCCAGCGGAAGGGATAGCGGGAGCTACGAGCAGTACTTC. Protein product: CASGRDSGSYEQYF.